Listed here are 5 T cell receptor beta chains from one sample, sequenced in a study of shared clonotypes between healthy human individuals. Some clones are missing from TCRdb's copy, which holds only in-frame ones; the method was immunoSEQ multiplex PCR. The sample holds roughly 2.1 million clones, 90% to 95% seen once. CD45RO negativity and positive selection for CCR7 defined naive CD8 cells, a population that excluded terminally differentiated effector memory CD45RA+ cells. The sequenced sample consisted of naive CD8+ T cells from PBMCs. Receptor source: a man younger than 35 in good health. Some clones in this sample may be carry-over from other donors' samples.

The chain couples TRBV6-5 to TRBJ2-5; 9 bases agree with TRBD1. Germline-derived CDR1 and CDR2 are MNHEY and SVGAGI. The CDR3 runs 15 residues. V was pared by 6 bases and J by 4 bases, with 9 bases of the junction left unmatched. In DNA, the CDR3 is TGTGCCAGCAGGTGGGGACAGGGTGGTGGAGAGACCCAGTACTTC. Protein: CASRWGQGGGETQYF.

The chain is built from TRBV28 and TRBJ2-7; 9 nucleotides agree with TRBD1. CDR3 length: 17 amino acids. Germline V gene lookup returns CDR1 MDHEN and CDR2 SYDVKM. Unmatched junction bases numbered 12, after V lost 3 bases and J lost 3 bases. The CDR3 DNA is TGTGCCAGCAGTTTGACAGGGGGAATAGGTCGTGACTACGAGCAGTACTTC. This codes for CASSLTGGIGRDYEQYF.

This clone has a handful of counts. The sample contains more than one DNA sequence encoding this CDR3. The chain recombines TRBV27 with TRBJ1-5; D is possibly TRBD1 (5 bases). Trimming left V 2 bases short and J 1 base short, with 6 bases between. The germline V gene encodes CDR1 MNHEY and CDR2 SMNVEV (reference sequence). The CDR3 is 14 amino acids. CDR3 sequence: CASSLRDSNQPQHF. CDR3 nucleotide sequence: TGTGCCAGCAGTTTAAGGGACAGCAATCAGCCCCAGCATTTT.

The DNA for the CDR3 is TGTGCCAGCAGCTCGATTGGACTAGCGTACTCCTACGAGCAGTACTTC. Residues: CASSSIGLAYSYEQYF. This chain joins TRBV7-9 and TRBJ2-7; 9 bases align to TRBD2. Germline assignment: CDR1 SEHNR and CDR2 FQNEAQ (reference sequence). CDR3 size: 16 residues. V gave up 4 bases and J gave up 0 bases; unmatched junction bases: 7.

Of note for this clone: This sample includes further DNA sequences coding for the same CDR3. The genes are TRBV6-5 and TRBJ1-1; 8 bases fit TRBD1. Unmatched junction bases numbered 3, after V lost 3 bases and J lost 0 bases. Germline CDR1 and CDR2: MNHEY and SVGAGI. This CDR3 has 15 residues. The CDR3 here is CASSYGQGLNTEAFF. CDR3 DNA: TGTGCCAGCAGTTATGGACAGGGTCTGAACACTGAAGCTTTCTTT.